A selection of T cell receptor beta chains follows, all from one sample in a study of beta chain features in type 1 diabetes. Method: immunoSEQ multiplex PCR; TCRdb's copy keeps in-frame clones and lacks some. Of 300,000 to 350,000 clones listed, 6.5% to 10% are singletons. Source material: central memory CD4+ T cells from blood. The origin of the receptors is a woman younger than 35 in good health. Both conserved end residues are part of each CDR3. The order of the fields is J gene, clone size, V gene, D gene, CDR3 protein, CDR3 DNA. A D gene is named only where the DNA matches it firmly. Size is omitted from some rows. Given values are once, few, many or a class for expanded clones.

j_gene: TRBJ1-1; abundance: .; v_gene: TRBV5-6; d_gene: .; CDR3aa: CASSDGGRNTEAFF; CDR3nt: TGTGCCAGCAGTGATGGGGGGAGGAACACTGAAGCTTTCTTT
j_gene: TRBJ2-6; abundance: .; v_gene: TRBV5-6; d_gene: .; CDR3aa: CASSFFAANVLTF; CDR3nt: TGTGCCAGCAGCTTTTTCGCCGCCAACGTCCTGACTTTC
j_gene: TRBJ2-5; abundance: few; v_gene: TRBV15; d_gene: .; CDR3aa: CATSRDRTDRTQYF; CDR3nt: TGTGCCACCAGCAGAGATAGGACAGACAGGACCCAGTACTTC
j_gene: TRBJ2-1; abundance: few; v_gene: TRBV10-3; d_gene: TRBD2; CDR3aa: CAIREREGSGEQFF; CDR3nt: TGTGCCATCAGGGAGCGGGAGGGGTCGGGTGAGCAGTTCTTC
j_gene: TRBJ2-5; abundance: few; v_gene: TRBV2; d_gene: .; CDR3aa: CASSEAQTRGQETQYF; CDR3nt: TGTGCCAGCAGTGAAGCGCAGACCCGGGGTCAAGAGACCCAGTACTTC
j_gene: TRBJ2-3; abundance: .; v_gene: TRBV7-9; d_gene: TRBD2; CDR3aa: CASSPPLAGPPGDTQYF; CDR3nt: TGTGCCAGCAGCCCGCCGCTAGCGGGACCTCCGGGGGATACGCAGTATTTT
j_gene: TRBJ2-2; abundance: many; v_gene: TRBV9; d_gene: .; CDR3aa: CASSVTHTGELFF; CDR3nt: TGTGCCAGCAGCGTAACTCACACCGGGGAGCTGTTTTTT
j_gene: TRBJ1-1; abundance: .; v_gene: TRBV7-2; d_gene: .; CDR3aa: CASSLFQGSEAFF; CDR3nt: TGTGCCAGCAGCTTGTTCCAGGGTAGTGAAGCTTTCTTT
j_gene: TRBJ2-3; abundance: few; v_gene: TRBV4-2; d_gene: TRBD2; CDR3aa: CASSPREGHFFQPSQYF; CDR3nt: TGTGCCAGCAGCCCCCGGGAGGGACATTTCTTTCAGCCTTCGCAGTATTTT
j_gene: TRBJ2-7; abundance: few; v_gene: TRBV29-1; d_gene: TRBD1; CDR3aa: CSALKQTGDYEQYF; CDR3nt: TGCAGCGCTCTTAAACAGACAGGGGACTACGAGCAGTACTTC
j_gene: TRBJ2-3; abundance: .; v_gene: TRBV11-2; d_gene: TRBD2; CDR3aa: CASSLDRPGLGFHTQYF; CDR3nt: TGTGCCAGCAGCTTAGATCGACCGGGACTAGGATTCCATACGCAGTATTTT
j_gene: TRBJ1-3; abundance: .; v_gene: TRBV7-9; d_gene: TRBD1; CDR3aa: CASSADRVLNTIYF; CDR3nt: TGTGCCAGCAGCGCAGACAGGGTCCTCAACACCATATATTTT
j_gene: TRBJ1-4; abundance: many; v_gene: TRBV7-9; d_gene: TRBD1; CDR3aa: CASSLSQGALEKLFF; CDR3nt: TGTGCCAGCAGCTTGAGTCAGGGGGCGTTGGAAAAACTGTTTTTT
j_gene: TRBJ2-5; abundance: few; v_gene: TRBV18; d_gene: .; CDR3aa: CASSRGRTGTQYF; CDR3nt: TGTGCCAGCTCACGGGGACGGACGGGGACCCAGTACTTC
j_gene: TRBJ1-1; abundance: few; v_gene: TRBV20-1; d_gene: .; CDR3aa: CSVIQREAFF; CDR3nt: TGCAGTGTTATACAGCGGGAAGCTTTCTTT
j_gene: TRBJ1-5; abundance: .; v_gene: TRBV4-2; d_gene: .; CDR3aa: CASSQDGNSNQPQHF; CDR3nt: TGTGCCAGCAGCCAAGATGGGAATAGCAATCAGCCCCAGCATTTT
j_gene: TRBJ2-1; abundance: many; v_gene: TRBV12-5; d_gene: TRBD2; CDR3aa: CASGGRSSGSGEQFF; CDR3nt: TGTGCTAGTGGCGGCAGATCTAGCGGGAGTGGGGAGCAGTTCTTC
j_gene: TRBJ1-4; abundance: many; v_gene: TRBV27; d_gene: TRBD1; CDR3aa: CASSPQQGAREKLFF; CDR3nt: TGTGCCAGCAGTCCACAACAGGGGGCGCGTGAAAAACTGTTTTTT